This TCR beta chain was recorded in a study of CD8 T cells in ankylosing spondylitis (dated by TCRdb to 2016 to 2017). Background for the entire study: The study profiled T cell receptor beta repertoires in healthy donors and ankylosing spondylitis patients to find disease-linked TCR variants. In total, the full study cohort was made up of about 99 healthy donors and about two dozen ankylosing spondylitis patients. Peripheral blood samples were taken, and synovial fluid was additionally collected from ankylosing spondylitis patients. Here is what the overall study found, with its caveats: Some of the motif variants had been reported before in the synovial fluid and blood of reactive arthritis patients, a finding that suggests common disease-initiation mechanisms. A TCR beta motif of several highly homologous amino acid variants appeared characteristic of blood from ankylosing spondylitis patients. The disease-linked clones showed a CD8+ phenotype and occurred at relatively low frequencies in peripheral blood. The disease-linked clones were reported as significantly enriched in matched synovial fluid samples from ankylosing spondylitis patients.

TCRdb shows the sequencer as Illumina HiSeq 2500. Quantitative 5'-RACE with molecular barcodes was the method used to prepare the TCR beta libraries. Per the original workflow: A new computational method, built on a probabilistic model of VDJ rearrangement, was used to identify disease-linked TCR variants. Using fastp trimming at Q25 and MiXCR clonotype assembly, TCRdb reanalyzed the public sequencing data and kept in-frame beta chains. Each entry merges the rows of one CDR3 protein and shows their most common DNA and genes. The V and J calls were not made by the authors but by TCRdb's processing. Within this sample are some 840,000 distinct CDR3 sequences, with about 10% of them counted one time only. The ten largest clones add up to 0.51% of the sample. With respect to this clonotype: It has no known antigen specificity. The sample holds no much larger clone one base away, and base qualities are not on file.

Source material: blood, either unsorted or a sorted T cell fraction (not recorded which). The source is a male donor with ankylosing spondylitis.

CDR3 region: CSAREQDSSWETQYF. The nucleotide sequence is TGCAGTGCTAGGGAGCAGGACAGCTCTTGGGAGACCCAGTACTTC. The sequence joins TRBV20-1 to TRBJ2-5; TRBD1 is a weak D gene call, 6 bases matching. The cysteine opens and the phenylalanine closes a CDR3 of 15 amino acids. Left in the record is the CDR3 DNA by itself, 45 bases read in frame from the first base. V is shortened by 3 bases, J by 5 bases, and the region joining them spans 19 bases. Looking up the germline V gene (reference sequence) yields CDR1 DFQATT and CDR2 SNEGSKA.